This TCR beta chain was sequenced in a study of T cell responses to AZD1222 COVID-19 vaccine. The study's findings and limits: Only 5 to 7 AZD1222 recipients tested seropositive at baseline.

On this clone itself: What it binds is unknown.

Per the germline V gene, CDR1 is SNHLY and CDR2 is FYNNEI. J was trimmed by 5 bases and V by 6 bases; bases with no gene match: 7. CDR3 length: 14 residues. Generated by immunoSEQ multiplex PCR, the TCRdb table keeps only in-frame clones and is missing some. Here the sample spans 100,000 or so clones, roughly nine tenths being singletons. Sequenced here: peripheral blood, sampled on day 0 of AZD1222 vaccination. The clonotype comes from an adult in good health. The chain carries TRBV2 and TRBJ2-7; 10 nucleotides match TRBD1. The CDR3 bases are TGTGCCAGCAGGGAGGGACAGGGGTACCACGAGCAGTACTTC. Encoded protein: CASREGQGYHEQYF.